Here is one T cell receptor (beta chain) with its context. As yet, its antigen is unknown. These data belong to a study of cytomegalovirus exposure and HLA in healthy donors. Study in general: Of the donors genotyped, several hundred in all, about 81% fell in the Caucasian-associated ancestry cluster. Study observations and caveats: Presence/absence comparisons presumed near-even sequencing depth among donors. TCR beta V- and J-gene trimming, according to a later analysis, was linked to a missense DCLRE1C variant. Some V segments (TRBV6-2 and TRBV6-3 among them) were excluded as indistinguishable.

The CDR3 loop spans 15 amino acids. Trimming left V 0 bases short and J 0 bases short, with 9 bases between. The germline gives CDR1 SGHDT, CDR2 YYEEEE. Use of 60 Vbeta and 13 Jbeta primers characterized the PCR. Clones were read by immunoSEQ multiplex PCR, and TCRdb kept only the in-frame ones, dropping some. The data hold approximately 120,000 clones, with approximately 85% observed a single time. The sequenced material came from PBMCs. This TCR was sampled from a woman aged 25 to 45 in good health and CMV-seropositive. This chain links TRBV5-6 with TRBJ1-1; TRBD1 is a possible D gene (5 bases). CDR3 protein: CASSLGAGLNTEAFF. The DNA of the CDR3 is TGTGCCAGCAGCTTGGGGGCAGGGTTGAACACTGAAGCTTTCTTT.